These T cell receptor beta chains were read from a single sample in a study of Ad26.COV2.S vaccination and SARS-CoV-2 variants. Assay: immunoSEQ multiplex PCR; the TCRdb copy retains only in-frame clones and omits some. The sample carries 320,000 or so clones, roughly 90% recorded once. The sequencing used peripheral blood, collected in a trial of Ad26.COV2.S vaccine versus placebo. These receptors came from a person between 18 and 65 years old who received the Ad26.COV2.S COVID-19 vaccine or a placebo. Each CDR3 is given with its conserved first and last residue. The D gene is left open where the match is weak. Not every row has a clone size; where given, it reads once, few, many or a size class.

d_gene: TRBD1
j_gene: TRBJ2-1
abundance: .
v_gene: TRBV5-6
CDR3nt: TGTGCCAGCAGCCGGGAGGACAGGGGGCGCGAAAATGAGCAGTTCTTC
CDR3aa: CASSREDRGRENEQFF

d_gene: TRBD2
j_gene: TRBJ2-1
abundance: .
v_gene: TRBV7-9
CDR3nt: TGTGCCAGCAGCTGGACTAGCGGATTTTACAATGAGCAGTTCTTC
CDR3aa: CASSWTSGFYNEQFF

d_gene: .
j_gene: TRBJ1-1
abundance: .
v_gene: TRBV19
CDR3nt: TGTGCCAGTAGTCCCCAGGTGAACACTGAAGCTTTCTTT
CDR3aa: CASSPQVNTEAFF

d_gene: .
j_gene: TRBJ2-1
abundance: .
v_gene: TRBV5-1
CDR3nt: TGCGCCAGCATGACAAGCTCCTACAATGAGCAGTTCTTC
CDR3aa: CASMTSSYNEQFF

d_gene: .
j_gene: TRBJ2-7
abundance: .
v_gene: TRBV11-2
CDR3nt: TGTGCCAGCACCTTTGGGACCGGCGACTACGAGCAGTACTTC
CDR3aa: CASTFGTGDYEQYF

d_gene: TRBD1
j_gene: TRBJ2-1
abundance: .
v_gene: TRBV27
CDR3nt: TGTGCCAGCACCACAGGAGGGACAGGGAATATCAACTCCTACAATGAGCAGTTCTTC
CDR3aa: CASTTGGTGNINSYNEQFF

d_gene: TRBD1
j_gene: TRBJ1-2
abundance: .
v_gene: TRBV18
CDR3nt: TGTGCCAGCTCACCACAGGCCGACAGGGAAATAGATGGCTACACCTTC
CDR3aa: CASSPQADREIDGYTF

d_gene: .
j_gene: TRBJ1-3
abundance: once
v_gene: TRBV11-2
CDR3nt: TGTGCCAGCAGCCTGGGGGGGGGACTCTCTGGAAACACCATATATTTT
CDR3aa: CASSLGGGLSGNTIYF

d_gene: TRBD2
j_gene: TRBJ2-1
abundance: once
v_gene: TRBV7-8
CDR3nt: TGTGCCAGCAGCCTCAGGACTAGCTCAAGGGAGCAGTTCTTC
CDR3aa: CASSLRTSSREQFF

d_gene: TRBD2
j_gene: TRBJ2-3
abundance: .
v_gene: TRBV6-2/TRBV6-3
CDR3nt: TGTGCCAGCAGTTCGCCAGGGATACTAGCGGGGAGTAGCACAGATACGCAGTATTTT
CDR3aa: CASSSPGILAGSSTDTQYF

d_gene: TRBD2
j_gene: TRBJ2-1
abundance: .
v_gene: TRBV2
CDR3nt: TGTGCCAGCAGGACGGGACTAGCGGGCTACAATGAGCAGTTCTTC
CDR3aa: CASRTGLAGYNEQFF

d_gene: TRBD1
j_gene: TRBJ1-2
abundance: .
v_gene: TRBV4-3
CDR3nt: TGCGCCAGCAGCCAAGTCGGTGGACAGGGGGGCTACACCTTC
CDR3aa: CASSQVGGQGGYTF

d_gene: TRBD2
j_gene: TRBJ2-1
abundance: .
v_gene: TRBV4-3
CDR3nt: TGCGCCAGCAGCCAACGGACTAGCGGTTTATACAATGAGCAGTTCTTC
CDR3aa: CASSQRTSGLYNEQFF

d_gene: TRBD1
j_gene: TRBJ1-1
abundance: .
v_gene: TRBV7-9
CDR3nt: TGTGCCAGCAGCACTCGGACAGGGGGCCCGAACACTGAAGCTTTCTTT
CDR3aa: CASSTRTGGPNTEAFF

d_gene: .
j_gene: TRBJ2-7
abundance: .
v_gene: TRBV4-3
CDR3nt: TGCGCCAGCAGCCTGAGGGGGTTACCGATCTACGAGCAGTACTTC
CDR3aa: CASSLRGLPIYEQYF

d_gene: TRBD1
j_gene: TRBJ1-2
abundance: .
v_gene: TRBV5-1
CDR3nt: TGCGCCAGCAGCTCCGAGGGGGCGCCTAGAGGCTACACCTTC
CDR3aa: CASSSEGAPRGYTF

d_gene: .
j_gene: TRBJ1-1
abundance: .
v_gene: TRBV6-5
CDR3nt: TGTGCCAGCAGTTACGGGATGGAAAACACTGAAGCTTTCTTT
CDR3aa: CASSYGMENTEAFF

d_gene: TRBD2
j_gene: TRBJ2-2
abundance: .
v_gene: TRBV29-1
CDR3nt: TGCAGCGTTGGACTAGCGGCGAACACCGGGGAGCTGTTTTTT
CDR3aa: CSVGLAANTGELFF

d_gene: TRBD1
j_gene: TRBJ2-1
abundance: .
v_gene: TRBV7-2
CDR3nt: TGTGCCAGCAGCTTAGAGTGGACAGGGGGTTTCTATGAGCAGTTCTTC
CDR3aa: CASSLEWTGGFYEQFF

d_gene: TRBD2
j_gene: TRBJ2-2
abundance: .
v_gene: TRBV5-4
CDR3nt: TGTGCCAGCAGCTTGGAGGCGGGGGGGCGCACCGGGGAGCTGTTTTTT
CDR3aa: CASSLEAGGRTGELFF